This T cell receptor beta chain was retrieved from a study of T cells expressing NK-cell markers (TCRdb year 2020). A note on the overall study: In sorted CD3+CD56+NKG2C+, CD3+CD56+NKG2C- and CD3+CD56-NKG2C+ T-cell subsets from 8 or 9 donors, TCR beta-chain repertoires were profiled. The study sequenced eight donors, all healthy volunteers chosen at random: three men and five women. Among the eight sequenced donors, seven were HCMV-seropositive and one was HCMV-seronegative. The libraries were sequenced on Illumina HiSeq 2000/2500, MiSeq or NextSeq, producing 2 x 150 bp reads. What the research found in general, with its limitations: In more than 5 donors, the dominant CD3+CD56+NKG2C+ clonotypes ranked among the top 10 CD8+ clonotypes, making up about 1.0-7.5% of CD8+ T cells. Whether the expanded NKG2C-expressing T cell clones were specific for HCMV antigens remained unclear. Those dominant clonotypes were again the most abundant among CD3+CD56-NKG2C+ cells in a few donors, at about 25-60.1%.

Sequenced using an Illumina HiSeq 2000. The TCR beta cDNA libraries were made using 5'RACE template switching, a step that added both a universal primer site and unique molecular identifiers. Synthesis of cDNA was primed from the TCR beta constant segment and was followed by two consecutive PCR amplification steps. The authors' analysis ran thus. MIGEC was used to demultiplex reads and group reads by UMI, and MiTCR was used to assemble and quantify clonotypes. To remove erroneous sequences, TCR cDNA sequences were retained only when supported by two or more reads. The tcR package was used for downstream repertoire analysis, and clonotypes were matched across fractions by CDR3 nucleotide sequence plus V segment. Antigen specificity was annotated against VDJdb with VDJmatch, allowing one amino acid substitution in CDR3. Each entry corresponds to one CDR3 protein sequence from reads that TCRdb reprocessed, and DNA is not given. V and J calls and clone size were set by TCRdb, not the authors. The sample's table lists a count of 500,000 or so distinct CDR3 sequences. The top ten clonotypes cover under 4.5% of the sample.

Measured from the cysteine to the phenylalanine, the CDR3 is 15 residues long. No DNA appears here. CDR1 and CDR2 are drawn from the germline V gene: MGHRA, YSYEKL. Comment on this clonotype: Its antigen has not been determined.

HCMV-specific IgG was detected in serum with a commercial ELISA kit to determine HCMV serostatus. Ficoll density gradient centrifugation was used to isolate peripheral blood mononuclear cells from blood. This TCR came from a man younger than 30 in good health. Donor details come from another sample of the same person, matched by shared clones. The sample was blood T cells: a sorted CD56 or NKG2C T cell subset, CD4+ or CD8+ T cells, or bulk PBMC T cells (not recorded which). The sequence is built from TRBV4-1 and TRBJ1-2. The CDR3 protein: CASSTKMEANYGYTF.